One sample yielded the 30 T cell receptor beta chains listed below, sequenced in a study of blood T cell repertoires in COVID-19. The table came from immunoSEQ multiplex PCR; TCRdb's copy has only in-frame clones and leaves some out. The profile covers under 250,000 clones, with 75% to 85% appearing a single time and about 4.4% taken by the ten largest. Input material: peripheral blood. The receptor source for this set is a woman in her 70s with acute or convalescent COVID-19.

The chain combines TRBV27 with TRBJ2-1, with 10 bases identical to TRBD2. This CDR3 spans 19 amino acids. V dropped 2 bases and J dropped 0; count of bases not matched to a gene: 10. Germline V CDR1 and CDR2: MNHEY, SMNVEV (reference sequence). The CDR3 protein is CASSLQASGGPSSYNEQFF. The CDR3 region has the DNA TGTGCCAGCAGTTTACAGGCTAGCGGGGGTCCTAGCTCCTACAATGAGCAGTTCTTC.

The chain employs TRBV7-9 and TRBJ1-2, with 11 positions matching TRBD1. The length of the CDR3 is 13 residues. J was trimmed by 7 bases and V by 7 bases; bases with no gene match: 5. Germline assignment: CDR1 SEHNR and CDR2 FQNEAQ (reference sequence). The CDR3 reads CASNPGTGGGYTF. DNA for the CDR3: TGTGCCAGCAACCCTGGGACAGGGGGTGGCTACACCTTC.

V and J are TRBV7-2 and TRBJ1-5; TRBD1 matches 7 bases. With V trimmed by 5 bases and J by 7 bases, 5 bases remained unmatched. The CDR3 is 13 residues long. From germline, CDR1 is SGHTA and CDR2 FQGNSA. CDR3 sequence (DNA): TGTGCCAGCAGCCCAGGGGGTAACCAGCCCCAGCATTTT. This sequence encodes CASSPGGNQPQHF.

A word on this clone: Other DNA sequences within the sample encode an identical CDR3. The V and J genes are TRBV5-1 and TRBJ1-4, with D unresolved. The V end was cut by 0 bases, the J end by 8 bases, with 8 bases between. The CDR3 length is 13 residues. Germline V gene sequence: CDR1 SGHRS, CDR2 YFSETQ. The CDR3 DNA sequence: TGCGCCAGCAGCTTGGGTGAGAGGGAAAAACTGTTTTTT. Translated, it gives CASSLGEREKLFF.

This chain links TRBV2 with TRBJ1-2; no clear D gene. The V gene lost 6 bases and the J gene lost 8 bases, with 10 bases spanning the gap. This CDR3 region has 11 residues. Germline CDR1 and CDR2: SNHLY and FYNNEI. The CDR3 here is CASRAFLGYTF. The CDR3 DNA reads TGTGCCAGCAGGGCCTTTTTGGGCTACACCTTC.

The chain carries TRBV18 and TRBJ1-3; D is possibly TRBD1 (6 bases). The V end lost 4 bases, the J end lost 0 bases, and 13 bases lay between the germline ends. The length of the CDR3 is 16 residues. CDR1 and CDR2 (germline): KGHSH, LQKENI. The CDR3 DNA reads TGTGCCAGCTCACGGGACACTGAGAGCTCTGGAAACACCATATATTTT. The encoded protein is CASSRDTESSGNTIYF.

V is TRBV7-9 and J is TRBJ2-3; 12 bases align to TRBD2. Per germline, CDR1 SEHNR and CDR2 FQNEAQ (reference sequence). This CDR3 has 16 amino acids. Trimming at V came to 5 bases and at J to 2 bases, leaving 5 bases not matched to a gene. CDR3 sequence (DNA): TGTGCCAGCAGCGCTGGACTAGCGGGGCCCACAGATACGCAGTATTTT. Its translation is CASSAGLAGPTDTQYF.

V and J are TRBV19 and TRBJ1-3; D is undetermined. Germline lookup yields CDR1 LNHDA and CDR2 SQIVND (reference sequence). CDR3 length: 13 residues. V shed 10 bases and J shed 1 base, with 11 bases lying between them. CDR3 bases: TGTGCCACCGAGGTTGGGTCTGGAAACACCATATATTTT. Translation: CATEVGSGNTIYF.

The V gene is TRBV28, the J gene TRBJ1-1, with D perhaps TRBD1 (6 bases). Trimming cost V 6 bases and J 4 bases, with 9 bases left between them. This CDR3 region has 12 residues. CDR1 is MDHEN and CDR2 is SYDVKM in the germline V gene. CDR3 amino acids: CASRTGPTEAFF. The CDR3 nucleotides read TGTGCCAGCAGAACAGGGCCCACTGAAGCTTTCTTT.

J is TRBJ1-2 and V is TRBV28; D may be TRBD1 (6 bases). Germline CDR1 MDHEN, CDR2 SYDVKM. The CDR3 consists of 17 residues. Trimming shortened V by 5 bases and J by 5 bases, and 24 bases separated the two germline ends. Here the CDR3 reads CASSPRPTGYRSYGYTF. CDR3 nucleotide sequence: TGTGCCAGCAGTCCCCGGCCCACAGGGTATCGGTCTTATGGCTACACCTTC.

V and J are TRBV24-1 and TRBJ1-1, with 7 nucleotides matching TRBD1. Trimming cost V 12 bases and J 1 base; bases outside gene matches: 4. In germline, CDR1 is KGHDR, CDR2 SFDVKD. The CDR3 is 12 amino acids. The CDR3 is CAGQDSNTEAFF. The CDR3 nucleotides are TGTGCCGGACAGGATTCGAACACTGAAGCTTTCTTT.

This clone was detected once. The chain uses TRBV21-1 and TRBJ1-4; the table calls TRBD1, which could not be checked here. TRBV21-1 is flagged as a pseudogene. The CDR3 runs 17 residues. CDR3 sequence (DNA): TGTGCCAGCAGCAAACGCGGCAGGGGGCCGGCTAATGAAAAACTGTTTTTT. It translates to CASSKRGRGPANEKLFF.

The chain has TRBV25-1 and TRBJ1-2; TRBD1 agrees at 8 bases. CDR3 length: 14 amino acids. The trim removed 4 bases at V and 4 bases at J, leaving 5 bases unmatched. Germline lookup yields CDR1 MGHDK and CDR2 SYGVNS. In DNA, the CDR3 is TGTGCCAGCAGTGCCCGGACAGGGCTCTATGGCTACACCTTC. The encoded protein is CASSARTGLYGYTF.

This chain connects TRBV6-2 or TRBV6-3 to TRBJ1-5, with D possibly matching TRBD1 (5 bases). The CDR3 length is 16 residues. Trimming stripped 6 bases from V and 4 bases from J, with 19 bases between. Germline V gene sequence: CDR1 MNHEY, CDR2 SVGEGT. The chain's CDR3 is CASSSRGGAPNQPQHF. The CDR3 region has the DNA TGTGCCAGCAGCTCCCGGGGAGGGGCTCCAAATCAGCCCCAGCATTTT.

The chain recombines TRBV2 with TRBJ1-5, with D possibly matching TRBD1 (6 bases). Per the germline V gene, CDR1 is SNHLY and CDR2 is FYNNEI. The CDR3 extends over 16 amino acids. V was pared by 0 bases and J by 1 base, with 10 bases between. This CDR3 is CASSEAWGPSNQPQHF. The CDR3 DNA reads TGTGCCAGCAGTGAAGCTTGGGGGCCGAGCAATCAGCCCCAGCATTTT. Looking up the rest from reference TRBV2 and TRBJ1-5 gives the full variable domain: EPEVTQTPSHQVTQMGQEVILRCVPISNHLYFYWYRQILGQKVEFLVSFYNNEISEKSEIFDDQFSVERPDGSNFTLKIRSTKLEDSAMYFCASSEAWGPSNQPQHFGDGTRLSIL.

The rearrangement uses TRBV19 and TRBJ1-5; perhaps TRBD1 as D (5 bases). This CDR3 contains 14 residues. Trimming removed 5 bases at V and 7 bases at J, with 15 bases between. Germline-derived CDR1 and CDR2 are LNHDA and SQIVND (reference sequence). The CDR3 region is CASSPGQMGQPQHF. CDR3 nucleotide sequence: TGTGCCAGTAGTCCTGGACAAATGGGGCAGCCCCAGCATTTT.

This clone turned up a few times. The chain links TRBV19 to TRBJ1-6, with 9 bases matching TRBD1. This CDR3 has 15 residues. J was trimmed by 7 bases and V by 8 bases; bases with no gene match: 9. CDR1 LNHDA and CDR2 SQIVND come from the germline V gene (reference sequence). DNA for the CDR3: TGTGCCAGTTCCCGTCAGGACAGGGGCAATTCACCCCTCCACTTT. It specifies CASSRQDRGNSPLHF.

The CDR3 spells CASSAEAVPGNTIYF. DNA for the CDR3: TGTGCCAGCAGTGCTGAGGCGGTGCCTGGAAACACCATATATTTT. The chain couples TRBV2 to TRBJ1-3; D gene ambiguous. V was cut by 4 bases and J by 2 bases, with 12 bases left in between. The CDR3 is made up of 15 amino acids. Germline CDR1 SNHLY, CDR2 FYNNEI.

This clone was seen a few times. J is TRBJ1-6 and V is TRBV6-6, with 8 bases matching TRBD1. Germline V gene data show CDR1 as MNHNY and CDR2 as SVGAGI (reference sequence). Trimming cost V 4 bases and J 10 bases; bases outside gene matches: 6. This CDR3 has 14 residues. The CDR3 region is CASSSQGVGSPLHF. CDR3 sequence (DNA): TGTGCCAGCAGTTCACAGGGGGTAGGATCACCCCTCCACTTT.

The chain joins TRBV7-2 to TRBJ1-2; D may be TRBD1 (6 bases). CDR1 SGHTA and CDR2 FQGNSA come from the germline V gene. The CDR3 is 14 amino acids. V lost 4 bases and J 4 bases, leaving 13 bases between the germline ends. The CDR3 region is CASSSDRTVYGYTF. CDR3 nucleotide sequence: TGTGCCAGCAGCTCGGACAGAACAGTCTATGGCTACACCTTC.

The rearrangement links TRBV28 to TRBJ1-2; D remains unclear. The CDR3 covers 16 residues. Between the trimmed V and J ends, which lost 3 bases and 2 bases, there was a span of 16 bases. From germline, CDR1 is MDHEN and CDR2 SYDVKM. The CDR3 loop reads CASSFGRSRGNYGYTF. The CDR3 DNA is TGTGCCAGCAGTTTCGGCAGATCCCGAGGGAACTATGGCTACACCTTC.

This rearrangement joins TRBV6-2 or TRBV6-3 to TRBJ2-7, with 13 bases fitting TRBD2. Trimming cost V 2 bases and J 3 bases; bases outside gene matches: 10. This CDR3 region has 18 residues. The V gene's germline CDR1 is MNHEY and CDR2 SVGEGT. The CDR3 DNA follows: TGTGCCAGCAGTTACCGACTAGCGGGGGGAATCCCCCACTACGAGCAGTACTTC. Translation: CASSYRLAGGIPHYEQYF.

This chain links TRBV20-1 with TRBJ1-5; D remains ambiguous. The CDR3 spans 11 residues. CDR1 is DFQATT, CDR2 SNEGSKA, per germline (reference sequence). V lost 5 bases, J lost 3 bases, and 5 bases lay in between. In DNA, the CDR3 is TGCAGTGCTGACAACAATCAGCCCCAGCATTTT. Its protein is CSADNNQPQHF.

V gene TRBV9 combines with J gene TRBJ2-1, with 8 positions matching TRBD2. The CDR3 spans 15 residues. The trim removed 5 bases at V and 8 bases at J, leaving 12 bases unmatched. CDR1 and CDR2 (germline): SGDLS, YYNGEE. The CDR3 here is CASSEAGAREDEQFF. CDR3 in DNA: TGTGCCAGCAGTGAAGCGGGGGCCCGGGAGGATGAGCAGTTCTTC.

CDR3 coding DNA: TGCGCCAGCAGCCGGGCGGGGGGCCAAAACTACGAGCAGTACTTC. Its protein product is CASSRAGGQNYEQYF. The J gene is TRBJ2-7, the V gene TRBV4-1; 8 nucleotides match TRBD2. The junction had 8 bases not matched to a gene; V was cut back by 4 bases and J by 3 bases. Germline CDR1 and CDR2: MGHRA and YSYEKL. The CDR3 runs 15 residues.

CDR3 in amino acids: CASSLSINLNEKLFF. CDR3 nucleotides: TGCGCCAGCAGTCTCTCTATTAATCTTAATGAAAAACTGTTTTTT. This rearrangement joins TRBV4-1 to TRBJ1-4; unclear D gene. CDR3 length: 15 amino acids. Germline CDR1 and CDR2: MGHRA and YSYEKL. Trimming removed 6 bases from V and 4 bases from J, with 15 bases in between.

This chain links TRBV15 with TRBJ1-3; D gene ambiguous. Between the trimmed V and J ends, which lost 5 bases and 0 bases, there was a span of 8 bases. Germline-derived CDR1 and CDR2 are LNHNV and YYDKDF (reference sequence). The CDR3 runs 14 residues. The CDR3: CATSEHISGNTIYF. The DNA for the CDR3 is TGTGCCACCAGCGAGCATATCTCTGGAAACACCATATATTTT.

The gene calls are TRBV7-2 and TRBJ2-3; tentatively, D is TRBD2 (6 bases). The germline V gene encodes CDR1 SGHTA and CDR2 FQGNSA. Trimming removed 0 bases at V and 6 bases at J, with 13 bases between. The CDR3 totals 15 residues. This CDR3 is CASSLALGRGDTQYF. CDR3 bases: TGTGCCAGCAGCTTAGCGCTAGGCCGGGGGGATACGCAGTATTTT.

The table lists this clone with a few counts. The chain carries TRBV18 and TRBJ1-3, with a possible D match to TRBD1 (6 bases). This CDR3 spans 15 amino acids. The ends were cut back, 3 bases at V and 2 bases at J, with 11 bases in the middle. Germline values: CDR1 KGHSH, CDR2 LQKENI. The CDR3 sequence is CASSPGGLTGNTIYF. For the CDR3, the DNA is TGTGCCAGCTCACCCGGGGGGCTGACTGGAAACACCATATATTTT.

The rearrangement joins TRBV7-8 to TRBJ1-2; D is perhaps TRBD1 (5 bases). Germline CDR1 SGHVS, CDR2 FQNEAQ. CDR3 length: 15 amino acids. V lost 1 base, J lost 4 bases, and 13 bases lay in between. CDR3 protein: CASSLEWGRPYGYTF. The CDR3, as DNA: TGTGCCAGCAGCTTAGAATGGGGCAGACCCTATGGCTACACCTTC.